A selection of T cell receptor beta chains follows, all from one sample in a study of STAT5B mutations in CD4+ large granular lymphocyte leukemia. The repertoire was sequenced with immunoSEQ multiplex PCR; TCRdb's copy has only in-frame clones and lacks some. The repertoire holds 30,000 to 35,000 clones, with roughly 81% as singletons. Sample: CD4+ T cells from blood buffy coats. Every receptor here comes from a human donor in good health. CDR3s include the opening cysteine and the closing phenylalanine or tryptophan. The D gene is left open where the match is weak. Clone size, where shown, is once, few, many, or a class for clones that have expanded.

D gene,clone size,J gene,V gene,CDR3 DNA,CDR3 protein
.,.,TRBJ2-1,TRBV11-3,TGTGCCAGCAGCTTAGTTGGCGGGGTTGAGGGAAATGAGCAGTTCTTC,CASSLVGGVEGNEQFF
TRBD1,.,TRBJ1-2,TRBV11-2,TGTGCCAGCAGCTTAGAAGGTTTGACAGGGAGTATTCGGAGTGGATATGGCTACACCTTC,CASSLEGLTGSIRSGYGYTF
.,.,TRBJ2-7,TRBV7-2,TGTGCCAGCACCACGACAGGTAACTCCTACGAGCAGTACTTC,CASTTTGNSYEQYF
TRBD1,.,TRBJ1-1,TRBV18,TGTGCCAGCTCACCACCGGGACAGGGCGGCACTGAAGCTTTCTTT,CASSPPGQGGTEAFF
.,.,TRBJ2-3,TRBV25-1,TGTGCCAGCAGTGATTCTGGTCGGCCCCCAAAGGGAGATACGCAGTATTTT,CASSDSGRPPKGDTQYF
TRBD2,.,TRBJ2-2,TRBV10-3,TGTGCCATCAGTGCCACTCCGGGACTAGCGGGAGACGACACCGGGGAGCTGTTTTTT,CAISATPGLAGDDTGELFF
.,few,TRBJ1-1,TRBV10-1,TGCGCCAGCAGTGAGCTGTTGAACACTGAAGCTTTCTTT,CASSELLNTEAFF
TRBD2,few,TRBJ2-7,TRBV7-2,TGTGCCAGCAGCTTCGGCGGGAGTACCTACGAGCAGTACTTC,CASSFGGSTYEQYF
.,.,TRBJ2-5,TRBV27,TGTGCCAGCAGTCGCCGCTTCCAGGGGCAAGAGACCCAGTACTTC,CASSRRFQGQETQYF
.,.,TRBJ2-5,TRBV7-2,TGTGCCAGCAGCGTGCGAGTCCAAGAGACCCAGTACTTC,CASSVRVQETQYF
.,few,TRBJ2-7,TRBV23-1,TGCGCCAGCAGTCAACGTCCCGTTCCTCCACCGACTACCTACGAGCAGTACTTC,CASSQRPVPPPTTYEQYF
TRBD1,once,TRBJ1-1,TRBV12-5,TGTGCTAGTGGTTTGGACAGGGGAGGCACTGAAGCTTTCTTT,CASGLDRGGTEAFF
.,.,TRBJ1-3,TRBV29-1,TGCAGCGTTGGCGGGGGGCCAGCTGGAAACACCATATATTTT,CSVGGGPAGNTIYF
TRBD1,.,TRBJ2-7,TRBV10-3,TGTGCCATCAGACCGGGACAGGGGGTAAGCGAGCAGTACTTC,CAIRPGQGVSEQYF
.,.,TRBJ1-5,TRBV10-2,TGCGCCAGCGCTCCAGGGCAGGGTCAGCCCCAGCATTTT,CASAPGQGQPQHF
.,.,TRBJ1-1,TRBV28,TGTGCCACCAGAGAATGGGGTGGGTCCCAGGGGAACACTGAAGCTTTCTTT,CATREWGGSQGNTEAFF
.,once,TRBJ2-3,TRBV6-1,TGTGCCAGCAGGGTTTTGGCAGATACGCAGTATTTT,CASRVLADTQYF
TRBD1,.,TRBJ2-3,TRBV5-4,TGTGCCAGCAGCCGGAACAGGGGCTCTAGCACAGATACGCAGTATTTT,CASSRNRGSSTDTQYF
.,.,TRBJ1-4,TRBV11-3,TGTGCCAGCAGCTTAGGACAGCCCGGAGGCGAAAAACTGTTTTTT,CASSLGQPGGEKLFF
TRBD1,.,TRBJ1-6,TRBV30,TGTGCCTGGAGGCTGGGACAGCAGAATAATTCACCCCTCCACTTT,CAWRLGQQNNSPLHF
TRBD1,.,TRBJ2-7,TRBV6-5,TGTGCCAGCATGGAGACAGGGACCTACGAGCAGTACTTC,CASMETGTYEQYF
.,few,TRBJ1-3,TRBV7-8,TGTGCCAGCAGCATGCGCCCAGGCCCTGGAAACACCATATATTTT,CASSMRPGPGNTIYF
.,.,TRBJ2-3,TRBV5-1,TGCGCCAGCAGCTTGTATACTAGTCGGACAGATACGCAGTATTTT,CASSLYTSRTDTQYF